The 17 T cell receptor beta chains listed next were all sequenced from one sample in a study of blood T cell repertoires in COVID-19. The assay was immunoSEQ multiplex PCR, and TCRdb's table has in-frame clones only and misses some. The table has 70,000 to 95,000 clones, around 92% seen once. Sequenced: peripheral blood. These TCRs come from a man aged 45-65 years with COVID-19, enrolled during active disease.

The rearrangement links TRBV23-1 to TRBJ1-2, with 10 positions matching TRBD1. TRBV23-1 has ORF status, its function being uncertain. The V segment lost 2 bases and the J segment 1 base; nucleotides outside the gene matches: 10. This CDR3 comprises 18 residues. CDR3 amino acids: CASSQLDGGTGDNYGYTF. The CDR3 DNA follows: TGCGCCAGCAGTCAACTAGATGGCGGGACAGGGGATAACTATGGCTACACCTTC.

V and J are TRBV4-3 and TRBJ1-2; maybe TRBD1 (5 bases). The V end was cut by 1 base, the J end by 3 bases, with 12 bases between. This CDR3 region has 15 residues. CDR1 and CDR2 from the germline V gene are LGHNA and YSLEER. Written as DNA, the CDR3 is TGCGCCAGCAGCCAAGCCATGGGGGGGGACTATGGCTACACCTTC. It translates to CASSQAMGGDYGYTF.

The V and J genes are TRBV5-1 and TRBJ2-1, with D possibly being TRBD1 (5 bases). Trimming removed 0 bases from V and 4 bases from J, with 11 bases in between. The germline V gene has CDR1 SGHRS and CDR2 YFSETQ. This CDR3 has 15 amino acids. This CDR3 reads CASSLEGVGYNEQFF. The CDR3 DNA reads as TGCGCCAGCAGCTTGGAAGGGGTAGGGTACAATGAGCAGTTCTTC.

The chain has TRBV5-6 and TRBJ2-1, with 13 bases fitting TRBD2. This CDR3 has 16 amino acids. The J segment lost 6 bases and the V segment lost 4 bases, leaving 7 bases of the junction unmatched. Germline lookup yields CDR1 SGHDT and CDR2 YYEEEE. The CDR3: CASSILGTSGVNEQFF. For the CDR3, the DNA is TGTGCCAGCAGCATCCTAGGGACTAGCGGGGTCAATGAGCAGTTCTTC.

The chain uses TRBV11-3 and TRBJ1-1, with 8 nucleotides matching TRBD1. In germline, CDR1 is SGHNT, CDR2 YENEEA. This CDR3 contains 13 residues. With 5 bases clipped from V and 5 bases from J, the junction kept 4 bases outside the gene matches. The CDR3 region is CASSRQGRTEAFF. The CDR3 DNA reads TGTGCCAGCAGCCGACAGGGGCGGACTGAAGCTTTCTTT.

The rearrangement links TRBV11-3 to TRBJ2-3; 15 nucleotides agree with TRBD2. This CDR3 has 18 residues. CDR1 SGHNT and CDR2 YENEEA come from the germline V gene. V was pared by 6 bases and J by 6 bases, with 13 bases of the junction left unmatched. CDR3 nucleotides: TGTGCCAGCAGTTTCAGCCGGACTAGCGGGGGGGAAGCGGATACGCAGTATTTT. It specifies CASSFSRTSGGEADTQYF. The complete variable domain, with remaining parts taken from reference TRBV11-3 and TRBJ2-3, reads EAGVVQSPRYKIIEKKQPVAFWCNPISGHNTLYWYLQNLGQGPELLIRYENEEAVDDSQLPKDRFSAERLKGVDSTLKIQPAELGDSAVYLCASSFSRTSGGEADTQYFGPGTRLTVL.

This chain joins TRBV30 and TRBJ1-1; 8 bases agree with TRBD1. J gave up 5 bases and V 4 bases, and 6 bases lay outside the gene matches. Germline values: CDR1 GTSNPN, CDR2 SVGIG (reference sequence). CDR3 length equals 13 residues. The CDR3 here is CAWTYDRGTEAFF. CDR3 nucleotides: TGTGCCTGGACGTACGACAGGGGTACTGAAGCTTTCTTT.

V gene TRBV25-1 combines with J gene TRBJ2-7, with TRBD1 as a possible D gene (6 bases). The germline gives CDR1 MGHDK, CDR2 SYGVNS. Trimming took off 3 bases at V and 0 bases at J, with 12 bases between the two ends. This CDR3 region has 15 residues. The CDR3 sequence: CASSDLSTGSYEQYF. CDR3 nucleotides: TGTGCCAGCAGTGACCTCTCGACAGGCTCCTACGAGCAGTACTTC.

The chain uses TRBV6-1 and TRBJ1-4; 9 bases fit TRBD1. The CDR3 is 14 residues long. Germline CDR1 is MNHNS and CDR2 is SASEGT. With V trimmed by 8 bases and J by 4 bases, 5 bases remained unmatched. The CDR3 region is CASGRDRVNEKLFF. The CDR3 DNA is TGTGCCAGCGGCCGGGACAGGGTTAATGAAAAACTGTTTTTT.

The chain combines TRBV5-5 with TRBJ1-1; the match to TRBD1 covers 7 bases. The germline gives CDR1 SGHKS, CDR2 YYEKEE (reference sequence). The CDR3 is 14 amino acids. Unmatched junction bases numbered 4, after V lost 4 bases and J lost 1 base. The CDR3 DNA is TGTGCCAGCAGCCTAGGGACAGAGAACACTGAAGCTTTCTTT. Protein product: CASSLGTENTEAFF.

This rearrangement joins TRBV2 to TRBJ1-2; TRBD1 aligns across 7 bases. The germline gives CDR1 SNHLY, CDR2 FYNNEI. The trim removed 7 bases at V and 3 bases at J, leaving 8 bases unmatched. The length of the CDR3 is 14 residues. This chain's CDR3 is CASTRQGNDYGYTF. DNA of the CDR3: TGTGCCAGCACCCGACAGGGAAACGACTATGGCTACACCTTC. Full variable domain (remainder filled in from reference TRBV2 and TRBJ1-2): EPEVTQTPSHQVTQMGQEVILRCVPISNHLYFYWYRQILGQKVEFLVSFYNNEISEKSEIFDDQFSVERPDGSNFTLKIRSTKLEDSAMYFCASTRQGNDYGYTFGSGTRLTVV.

This chain connects TRBV24-1 to TRBJ1-4, with 9 nucleotides matching TRBD1. This CDR3 comprises 17 residues. The germline gives CDR1 KGHDR, CDR2 SFDVKD. With V trimmed by 2 bases and J by 7 bases, 10 bases remained unmatched. In DNA form, the CDR3 reads TGTGCCACCAGTGATTATTACCGGGACAGGGAATTTGAAAAACTGTTTTTT. This gives the protein CATSDYYRDREFEKLFF.

V is TRBV19 and J is TRBJ1-2, with a weak D call TRBD1 (5 bases). The CDR3 is 12 amino acids. CDR1 LNHDA and CDR2 SQIVND come from the germline V gene (reference sequence). V lost 7 bases and J lost 2, with 8 bases in between. The CDR3 sequence: CASNKGNYGYTF. The CDR3 DNA is TGTGCCAGTAACAAGGGGAACTATGGCTACACCTTC.

A single count supports this clone. The chain has TRBV5-1 and TRBJ2-3, with D unclear. V was trimmed by 2 bases and J by 2 bases, leaving 9 bases between them. The germline V gene has CDR1 SGHRS and CDR2 YFSETQ. This CDR3 is built from 14 residues. CDR3 DNA: TGCGCCAGCAGCTTCTTAGAAATCACAGATACGCAGTATTTT. This codes for CASSFLEITDTQYF.

The chain recombines TRBV27 with TRBJ2-5; D perhaps matches TRBD2 (5 bases). The CDR3 sequence is 14 residues long. CDR1 is MNHEY and CDR2 is SMNVEV in the germline V gene (reference sequence). Trimming removed 6 bases at V and 5 bases at J, with 16 bases between. CDR3 in DNA: TGTGCCAGCAGGCCTTCTCCGGGCGGGGAGACCCAGTACTTC. Protein sequence: CASRPSPGGETQYF.

The rearrangement uses TRBV7-2 and TRBJ1-1; D is perhaps TRBD1 (6 bases). The germline V and J ends were trimmed by 5 bases and 5 bases, with 18 bases remaining between them. CDR3 size: 15 residues. Germline CDR1 is SGHTA and CDR2 is FQGNSA. The CDR3 sequence is CASSPGGGAITEAFF. The CDR3 DNA reads TGTGCCAGCAGCCCGGGAGGGGGGGCGATAACTGAAGCTTTCTTT. Looking up the rest from reference TRBV7-2 and TRBJ1-1 gives the full variable domain: GAGVSQSPSNKVTEKGKDVELRCDPISGHTALYWYRQSLGQGLEFLIYFQGNSAPDKSGLPSDRFSAERTGGSVSTLTIQRTQQEDSAVYLCASSPGGGAITEAFFGQGTRLTVV.

The chain uses TRBV27 and TRBJ2-7, with D tentatively TRBD2 (5 bases). V lost 2 bases and J 2 bases, leaving 7 bases between the germline ends. Per germline, CDR1 MNHEY and CDR2 SMNVEV (reference sequence). This CDR3 is built from 13 residues. The CDR3, as DNA: TGTGCCAGCAGTTTAGGGAGAGCCTACGAGCAGTACTTC. Translated: CASSLGRAYEQYF.